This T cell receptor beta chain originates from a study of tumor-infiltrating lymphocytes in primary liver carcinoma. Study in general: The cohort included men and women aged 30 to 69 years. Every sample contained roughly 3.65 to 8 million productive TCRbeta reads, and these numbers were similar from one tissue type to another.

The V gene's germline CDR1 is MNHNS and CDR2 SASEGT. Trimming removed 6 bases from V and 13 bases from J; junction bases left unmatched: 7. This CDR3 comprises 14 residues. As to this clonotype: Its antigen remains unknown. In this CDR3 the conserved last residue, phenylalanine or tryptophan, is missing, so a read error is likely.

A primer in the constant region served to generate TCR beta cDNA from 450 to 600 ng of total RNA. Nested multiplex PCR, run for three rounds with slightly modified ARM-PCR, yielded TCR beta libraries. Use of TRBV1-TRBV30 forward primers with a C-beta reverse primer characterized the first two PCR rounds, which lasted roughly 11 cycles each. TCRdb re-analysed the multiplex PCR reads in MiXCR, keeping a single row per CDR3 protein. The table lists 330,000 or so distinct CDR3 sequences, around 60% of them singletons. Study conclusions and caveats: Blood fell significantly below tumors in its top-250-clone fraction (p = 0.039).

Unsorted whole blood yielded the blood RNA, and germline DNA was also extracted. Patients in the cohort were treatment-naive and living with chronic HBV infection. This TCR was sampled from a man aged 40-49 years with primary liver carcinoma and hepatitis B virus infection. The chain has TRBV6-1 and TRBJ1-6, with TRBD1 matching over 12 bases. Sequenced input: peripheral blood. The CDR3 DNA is TGTGCCAGCAGGCCGGGACAGGGGGCCGGTCCCCTCCACATT. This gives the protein CASRPGQGAGPLHI.